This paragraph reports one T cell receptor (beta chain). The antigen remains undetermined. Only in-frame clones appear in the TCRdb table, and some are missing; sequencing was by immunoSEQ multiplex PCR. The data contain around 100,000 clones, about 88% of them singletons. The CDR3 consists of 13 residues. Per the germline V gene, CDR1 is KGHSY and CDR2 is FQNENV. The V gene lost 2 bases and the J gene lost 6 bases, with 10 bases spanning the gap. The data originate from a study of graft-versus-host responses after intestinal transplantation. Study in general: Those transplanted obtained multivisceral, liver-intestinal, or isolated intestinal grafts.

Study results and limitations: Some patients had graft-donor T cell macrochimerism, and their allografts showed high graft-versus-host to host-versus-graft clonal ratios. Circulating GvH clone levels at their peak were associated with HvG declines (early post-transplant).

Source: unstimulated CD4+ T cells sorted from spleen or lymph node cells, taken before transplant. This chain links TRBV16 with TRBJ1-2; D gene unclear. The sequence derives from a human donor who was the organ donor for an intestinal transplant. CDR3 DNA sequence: TGTGCCAGCAGCCAAGGGGTAGGGCATGGCTACACCTTC. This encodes CASSQGVGHGYTF.